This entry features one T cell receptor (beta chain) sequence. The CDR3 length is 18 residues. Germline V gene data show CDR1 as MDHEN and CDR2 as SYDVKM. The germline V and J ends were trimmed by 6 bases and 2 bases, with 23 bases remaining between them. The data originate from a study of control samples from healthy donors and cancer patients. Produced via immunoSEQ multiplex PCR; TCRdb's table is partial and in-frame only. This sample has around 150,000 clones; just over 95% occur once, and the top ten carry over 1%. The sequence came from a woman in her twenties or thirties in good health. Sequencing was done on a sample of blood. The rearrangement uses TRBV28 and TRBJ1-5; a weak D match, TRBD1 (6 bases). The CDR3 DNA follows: TGTGCCAGCAGCTTCTCATCCAACAGGGTATTGCGCAATCAGCCCCAGCATTTT. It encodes CASSFSSNRVLRNQPQHF.